This TCR beta chain is from a study of cytomegalovirus exposure and HLA in healthy donors. Germline CDR1 and CDR2: LNHDA and SQIVND (reference sequence). The CDR3 is 17 residues long. With 4 bases clipped from V and 10 bases from J, the junction kept 16 bases outside the gene matches. The PCR employed 60 Vbeta primers together with 13 Jbeta primers. Only in-frame clones appear in the TCRdb table, and some are missing; sequencing was by immunoSEQ multiplex PCR. In the table there are about 190,000 clones, about four fifths of which are singletons. The J gene is TRBJ1-4, the V gene TRBV19, with 9 positions matching TRBD1. This clonotype was sampled from a man aged 40-50 years in good health and CMV-seropositive. The sample taken for sequencing was PBMCs. CDR3 sequence (DNA): TGTGCCAGTAGTACCTCAAGGGGACAGGGTACATTCGGAAAACTGTTTTTT. It codes for CASSTSRGQGTFGKLFF.